This TCR beta chain emerged from a study of cytomegalovirus exposure and HLA in healthy donors. 13 Jbeta primers and 60 Vbeta primers were used for the PCR. The assay was immunoSEQ multiplex PCR, and TCRdb's table has in-frame clones only and misses some. Here the sample spans some 65,000 clones, around 68% being singletons. Only a few counts were recorded for this clone. CDR3 length equals 15 residues. The ends lost 4 bases at V and 7 bases at J; junction bases unmatched: 9. The germline gives CDR1 SGHRS, CDR2 YFSETQ. V and J are TRBV5-1 and TRBJ2-1, with 9 bases lining up with TRBD2. The clonotype was recovered from a woman aged 25 to 39 in good health and CMV-seronegative. The sample taken for sequencing was PBMCs. In DNA, the CDR3 is TGCGCCAGCAGCCCACCTAGCGGGGACGGGAATGAGCAGTTCTTC. Translating gives CASSPPSGDGNEQFF. Full variable domain (outside the CDR3, taken from reference TRBV5-1 and TRBJ2-1): KAGVTQTPRYLIKTRGQQVTLSCSPISGHRSVSWYQQTPGQGLQFLFEYFSETQRNKGNFPGRFSGRQFSNSRSEMNVSTLELGDSALYLCASSPPSGDGNEQFFGPGTRLTVL.